This passage covers 12 T cell receptor beta chains from one sample sequenced in a study of blood T cells in healthy people across ages. Through a sample-barcoded 5' primer and a J-beta primer mix, a second PCR was run for roughly 7 to 12 cycles. TCRdb independently ran MiXCR on the 5' RACE reads; one entry per CDR3 protein. The sample has 700,000 or so distinct CDR3 sequences, less than 45% seen once; the top ten hold about 30%. The specimen was blood. The origin of the receptors is a man older than 75 in good health.

The V and J genes are TRBV6-2 or TRBV6-3 and TRBJ2-1; no clear D gene. Germline CDR1 and CDR2: MNHEY and SVGEGT. CDR3 length: 13 residues. Trimming stripped 8 bases from V and 2 bases from J, with 10 bases between. CDR3: CASGLNPYNEQFF. CDR3 sequence (DNA): TGTGCCAGCGGTTTGAATCCCTACAATGAGCAGTTCTTC.

This clonotype was counted a few times. This sequence joins TRBV6-2 or TRBV6-3 and TRBJ2-1; TRBD2 matches at 16 bases. The CDR3 sequence is 18 residues long. Losses at the gene ends were 2 bases for V and 8 bases for J; bases not matched to a gene: 9. Germline CDR1 is MNHEY and CDR2 is SVGEGT. The CDR3 DNA follows: TGTGCCAGCAGTTACCTCCCGGGACTAGCGGGGGGGCTCGATGAGCAGTTCTTC. This gives the protein CASSYLPGLAGGLDEQFF.

With regard to this clonotype: A read error is possible here, since a much larger clone lies one base away. The V and J genes are TRBV27 and TRBJ2-1, with 7 bases lining up with TRBD2. The CDR3 sequence is 15 residues long. Per germline, CDR1 MNHEY and CDR2 SMNVEV (reference sequence). Losses at the gene ends were 4 bases for V and 2 bases for J; bases not matched to a gene: 5. The CDR3 sequence is CASSWRLAAYNEQFF. CDR3 DNA: TGTGCCAGCAGTTGGCGTCTAGCGGCCTACAATGAGCAGTTCTTC.

As to this clonotype: An end of the junction does not agree with germline; a read error may underlie this. This chain joins TRBV6-2 or TRBV6-3 and TRBJ2-6; maybe TRBD1 (5 bases). This CDR3 has 21 residues. Germline CDR1 reads MNHEY; CDR2 reads SVGEGT. The CDR3 loop reads CASSYFGIVGQRSSGANVPTF. CDR3 DNA: TGTGCCAGCAGTTACTTCGGAATAGTGGGCCAGCGAAGCTCTGGGGCCAACGTCCCGACTTTC.

The chain recombines TRBV7-9 with TRBJ2-3, with D perhaps TRBD2 (5 bases). The CDR3 has 18 amino acids. V shed 1 base and J shed 8 bases, with 25 bases lying between them. Germline V CDR1 and CDR2: SEHNR, FQNEAQ (reference sequence). The CDR3 is CASSLDEQVAIVTPTQYF. The CDR3 DNA reads TGTGCCAGCAGCTTAGACGAGCAGGTAGCGATAGTGACACCTACGCAGTATTTT.

This clonotype was observed a few times. The V call is TRBV9, the J call TRBJ2-7, with unresolved D. The V end was cut by 3 bases, the J end by 4 bases, with 14 bases between. The CDR3 has 14 amino acids. CDR1 and CDR2 from the germline V gene are SGDLS and YYNGEE. CDR3 sequence (DNA): TGTGCCAGCAGCGGATCGTCGACACTTTACGAGCAGTACTTC. Translated, it gives CASSGSSTLYEQYF.

This clonotype was observed many times. This sequence joins TRBV6-6 and TRBJ1-6; no clear D gene. The CDR3 is made up of 13 amino acids. Per germline, CDR1 MNHNY and CDR2 SVGAGI (reference sequence). V was trimmed by 6 bases and J by 5 bases, leaving 8 bases between them. The chain's CDR3 is CASRRSDNSPLHF. DNA for the CDR3: TGTGCCAGCAGGAGGAGTGATAATTCACCCCTCCACTTT.

This clonotype was counted a single time. The DNA of the CDR3 is TGTGCCAGCAGCTCACCCGGGACAGGGATCGACAATGAGCAGTACTTC. Amino acid sequence: CASSSPGTGIDNEQYF. The chain joins TRBV7-2 to TRBJ2-1; 9 bases map to TRBD1. The DNA end favors TRBJ2-7, so the J call may be wrong. Germline CDR1 and CDR2: SGHTA and FQGNSA. The CDR3 extends over 16 amino acids.

A few counts support this clonotype. A much larger clone lies a single base off, so this may be a read error. This chain connects TRBV7-3 to TRBJ1-5; D is perhaps TRBD1 (5 bases). The CDR3 length is 13 residues. CDR1 SGHTA and CDR2 FQGTGA come from the germline V gene. V lost 4 bases, J lost 4 bases, and 8 bases lay in between. The CDR3 DNA reads as TGTGCCAGCAGCTGGGACGGGAATCAGCCCCAGCATTTT. This sequence encodes CASSWDGNQPQHF. Using reference TRBV7-3 and TRBJ1-5 for the parts outside the CDR3, the full variable domain is GAGVSQTPSNKVTEKGKYVELRCDPISGHTALYWYRQSLGQGPEFLIYFQGTGAADDSGLPNDRFFAVRPEGSVSTLKIQRTERGDSAVYLCASSWDGNQPQHFGDGTRLSIL.

This chain links TRBV5-1 with TRBJ1-5; unclear D gene. The CDR3 is made up of 14 amino acids. Germline V gives CDR1 SGHRS, CDR2 YFSETQ. Trimming cost V 0 bases and J 4 bases, with 8 bases left between them. CDR3 sequence (DNA): TGCGCCAGCAGCTTGGTCTCGGGAAATCAGCCCCAGCATTTT. It translates to CASSLVSGNQPQHF.

This clonotype was counted ten times or more. J is TRBJ2-1 and V is TRBV5-1; possibly TRBD1 for D (6 bases). The CDR3 runs to 15 residues. The germline CDR1 and CDR2 sequences are SGHRS and YFSETQ. The V end lost 3 bases, the J end lost 2 bases, and 12 bases lay between the germline ends. CDR3 in amino acids: CASSSTGTTYNEQFF. The CDR3 region has the DNA TGCGCCAGCAGCTCTACCGGGACAACCTACAATGAGCAGTTCTTC.

This chain links TRBV6-2 or TRBV6-3 with TRBJ2-1, with D possibly matching TRBD1 (6 bases). CDR1 is MNHEY, CDR2 SVGEGT, per germline. The CDR3 spans 14 residues. V was trimmed by 8 bases and J by 1 base, leaving 12 bases between them. The chain's CDR3 is CASQNRVSYNEQFF. The CDR3 DNA reads as TGTGCCAGCCAAAACAGGGTATCCTACAATGAGCAGTTCTTC.